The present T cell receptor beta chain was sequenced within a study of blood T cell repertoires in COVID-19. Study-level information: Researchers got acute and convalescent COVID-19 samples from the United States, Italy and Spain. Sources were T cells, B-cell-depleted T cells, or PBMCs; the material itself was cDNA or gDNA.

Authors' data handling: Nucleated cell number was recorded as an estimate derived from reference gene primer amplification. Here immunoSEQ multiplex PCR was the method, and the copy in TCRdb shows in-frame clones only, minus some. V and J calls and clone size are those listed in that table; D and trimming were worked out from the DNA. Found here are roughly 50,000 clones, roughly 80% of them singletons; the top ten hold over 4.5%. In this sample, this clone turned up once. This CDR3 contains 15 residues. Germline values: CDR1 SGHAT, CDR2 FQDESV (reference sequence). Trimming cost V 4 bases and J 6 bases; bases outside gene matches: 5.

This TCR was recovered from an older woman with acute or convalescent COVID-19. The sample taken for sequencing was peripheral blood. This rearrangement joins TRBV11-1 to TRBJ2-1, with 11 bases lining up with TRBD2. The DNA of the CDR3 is TGTGCCAGCAGCTCCCGACTAGCGGGGTTCAATGAGCAGTTCTTC. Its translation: CASSSRLAGFNEQFF.